This T cell receptor beta chain was documented in a study of T cell responses to AZD1222 COVID-19 vaccine. General study points: There were mostly white British donors and more females than males, and clonal diversity was possibly underestimated. Seropositivity was recorded at baseline in only 6 or 7 AZD1222 recipients. Vaccine-associated CD4 TCRs ranged over spike, dominating at 160-218 and 743-854.

Sequencing was performed with immunoSEQ multiplex PCR; in TCRdb, only in-frame clones are kept and a portion is missing. Of over 130,000 clones listed, about 91% were seen once; the top ten hold around 3.5%. On this clone itself: Its antigen is still unknown.

The V segment lost 0 bases and the J segment 3 bases; nucleotides outside the gene matches: 5. Germline loops: CDR1 LGHDT, CDR2 YNNKEL (reference sequence). CDR3 length equals 15 residues. The chain carries TRBV3-1 (or the pseudogene TRBV3-2) and TRBJ2-7; 7 nucleotides match TRBD1. This receptor was obtained from an adult in good health. The specimen was peripheral blood, collected on day 0 of AZD1222 vaccination. This CDR3 reads CASSQDPTGIYEQYF. In DNA, the CDR3 is TGTGCCAGCAGCCAAGACCCGACAGGGATCTACGAGCAGTACTTC.